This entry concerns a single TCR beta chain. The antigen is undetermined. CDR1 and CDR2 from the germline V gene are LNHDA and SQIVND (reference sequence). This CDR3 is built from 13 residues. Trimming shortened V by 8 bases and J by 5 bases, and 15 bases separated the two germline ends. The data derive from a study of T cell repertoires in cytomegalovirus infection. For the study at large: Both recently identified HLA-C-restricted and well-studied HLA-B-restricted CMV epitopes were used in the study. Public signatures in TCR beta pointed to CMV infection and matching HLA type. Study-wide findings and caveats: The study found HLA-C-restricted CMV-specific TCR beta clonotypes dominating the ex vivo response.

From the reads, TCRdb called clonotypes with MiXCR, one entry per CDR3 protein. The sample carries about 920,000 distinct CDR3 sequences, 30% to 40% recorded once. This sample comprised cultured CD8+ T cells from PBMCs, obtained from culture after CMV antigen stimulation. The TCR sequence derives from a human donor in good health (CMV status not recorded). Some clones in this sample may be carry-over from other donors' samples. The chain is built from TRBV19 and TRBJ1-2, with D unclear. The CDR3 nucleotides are TGTGCCAGTGCACCGGGATTTTCTTATGGCTACACCTTC. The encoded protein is CASAPGFSYGYTF.